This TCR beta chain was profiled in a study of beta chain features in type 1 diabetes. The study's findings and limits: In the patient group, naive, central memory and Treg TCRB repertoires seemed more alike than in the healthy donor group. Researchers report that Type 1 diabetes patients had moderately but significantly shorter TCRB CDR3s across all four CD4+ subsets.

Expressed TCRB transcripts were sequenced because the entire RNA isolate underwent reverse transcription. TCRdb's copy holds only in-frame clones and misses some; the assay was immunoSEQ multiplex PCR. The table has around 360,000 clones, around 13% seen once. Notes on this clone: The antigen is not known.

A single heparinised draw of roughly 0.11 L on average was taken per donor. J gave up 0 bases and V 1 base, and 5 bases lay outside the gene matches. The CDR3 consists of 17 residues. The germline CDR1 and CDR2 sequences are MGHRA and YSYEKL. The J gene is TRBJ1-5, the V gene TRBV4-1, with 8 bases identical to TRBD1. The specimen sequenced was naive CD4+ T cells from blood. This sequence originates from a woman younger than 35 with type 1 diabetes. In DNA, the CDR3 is TGCGCCAGCAGCCAAGGACGGACAGGGTATAGCAATCAGCCCCAGCATTTT. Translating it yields CASSQGRTGYSNQPQHF.